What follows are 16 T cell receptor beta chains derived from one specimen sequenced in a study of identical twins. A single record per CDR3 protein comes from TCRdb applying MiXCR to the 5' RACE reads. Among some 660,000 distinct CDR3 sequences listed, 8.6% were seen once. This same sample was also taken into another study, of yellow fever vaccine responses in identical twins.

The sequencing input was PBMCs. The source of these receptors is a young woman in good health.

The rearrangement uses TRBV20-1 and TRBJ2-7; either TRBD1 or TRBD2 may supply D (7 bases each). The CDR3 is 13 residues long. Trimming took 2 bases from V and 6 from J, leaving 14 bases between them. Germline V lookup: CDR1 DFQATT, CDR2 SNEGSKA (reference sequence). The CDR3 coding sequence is TGCAGTGCTAGATTCGCAGGGGGGGGCGAGCAGTACTTC. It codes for CSARFAGGGEQYF.

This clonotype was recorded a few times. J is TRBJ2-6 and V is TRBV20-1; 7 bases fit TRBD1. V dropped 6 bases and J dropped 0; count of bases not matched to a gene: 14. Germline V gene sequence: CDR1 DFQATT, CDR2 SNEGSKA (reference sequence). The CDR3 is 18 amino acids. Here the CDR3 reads CSAGDGLRGLSGANVLTF. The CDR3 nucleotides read TGCAGTGCCGGGGACGGTCTGAGGGGGCTCTCTGGGGCCAACGTCCTGACTTTC.

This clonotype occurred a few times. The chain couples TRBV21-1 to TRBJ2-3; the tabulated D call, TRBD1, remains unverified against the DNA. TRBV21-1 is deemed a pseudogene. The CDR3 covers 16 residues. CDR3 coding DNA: TGTGCCAGCATCCCCCTACTAGCCCCTCCAACAGATACGCAGTATTTT. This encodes CASIPLLAPPTDTQYF.

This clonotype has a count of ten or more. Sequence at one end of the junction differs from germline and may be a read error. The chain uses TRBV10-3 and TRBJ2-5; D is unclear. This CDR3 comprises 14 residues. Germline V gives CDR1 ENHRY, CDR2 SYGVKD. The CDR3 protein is CAISESNHQETQYF. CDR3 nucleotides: TGTGCCATCAGTGAGTCAAACCACCAGGAGACCCAGTACTTC.

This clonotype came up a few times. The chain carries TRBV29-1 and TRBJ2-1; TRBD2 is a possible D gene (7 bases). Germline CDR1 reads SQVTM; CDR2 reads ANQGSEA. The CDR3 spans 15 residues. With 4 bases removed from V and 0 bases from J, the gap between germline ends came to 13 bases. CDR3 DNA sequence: TGCAGCGTTGGAGGGGGGGGCATCTCCTACAATGAGCAGTTCTTC. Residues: CSVGGGGISYNEQFF.

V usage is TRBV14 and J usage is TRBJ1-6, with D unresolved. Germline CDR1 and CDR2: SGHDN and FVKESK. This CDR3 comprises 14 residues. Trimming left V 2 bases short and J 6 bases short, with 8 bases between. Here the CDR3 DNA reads TGTGCCAGCAGCCAAAGGAATAGTAATTCACCCCTCCACTTT. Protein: CASSQRNSNSPLHF. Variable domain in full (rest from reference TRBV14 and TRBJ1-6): EAGVTQFPSHSVIEKGQTVTLRCDPISGHDNLYWYRRVMGKEIKFLLHFVKESKQDESGMPNNRFLAERTGGTYSTLKVQPAELEDSGVYFCASSQRNSNSPLHFGNGTRLTVT.

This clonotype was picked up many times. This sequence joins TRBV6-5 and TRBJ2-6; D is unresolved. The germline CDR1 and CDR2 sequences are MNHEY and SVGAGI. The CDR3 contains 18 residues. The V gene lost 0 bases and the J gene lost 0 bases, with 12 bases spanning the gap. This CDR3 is CASSYSWAPYSGANVLTF. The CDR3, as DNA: TGTGCCAGCAGTTACTCGTGGGCCCCCTACTCTGGGGCCAACGTCCTGACTTTC.

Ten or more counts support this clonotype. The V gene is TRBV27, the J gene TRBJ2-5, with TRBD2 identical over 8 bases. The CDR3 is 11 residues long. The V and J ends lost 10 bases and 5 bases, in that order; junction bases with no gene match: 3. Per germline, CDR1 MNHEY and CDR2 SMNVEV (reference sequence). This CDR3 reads CAIREGETQYF. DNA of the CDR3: TGTGCCATCCGGGAGGGGGAGACCCAGTACTTC.

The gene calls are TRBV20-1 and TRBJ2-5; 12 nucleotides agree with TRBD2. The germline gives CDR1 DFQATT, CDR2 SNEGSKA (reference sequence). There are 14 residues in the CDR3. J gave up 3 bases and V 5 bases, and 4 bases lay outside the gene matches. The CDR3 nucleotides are TGCAGTGCTCCCAGACTAGCGGGAGAAGAGACCCAGTACTTC. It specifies CSAPRLAGEETQYF.

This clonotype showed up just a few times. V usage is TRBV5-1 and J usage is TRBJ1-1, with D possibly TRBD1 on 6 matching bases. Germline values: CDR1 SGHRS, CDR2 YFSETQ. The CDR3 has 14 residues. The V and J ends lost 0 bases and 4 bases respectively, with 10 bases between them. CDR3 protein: CASSLEGQLTEAFF. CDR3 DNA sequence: TGCGCCAGCAGCTTGGAGGGACAACTCACTGAAGCTTTCTTT.

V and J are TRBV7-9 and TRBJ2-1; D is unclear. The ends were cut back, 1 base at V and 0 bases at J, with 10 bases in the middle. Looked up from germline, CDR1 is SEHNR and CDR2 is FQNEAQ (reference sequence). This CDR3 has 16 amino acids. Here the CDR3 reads CASSLVLFISYNEQFF. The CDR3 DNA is TGTGCCAGCAGCTTAGTTTTGTTTATCTCCTACAATGAGCAGTTCTTC.

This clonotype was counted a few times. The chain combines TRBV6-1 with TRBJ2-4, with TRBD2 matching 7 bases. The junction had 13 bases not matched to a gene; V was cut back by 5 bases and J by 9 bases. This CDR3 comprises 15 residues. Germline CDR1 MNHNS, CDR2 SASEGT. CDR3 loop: CASSPAGLSEIIQYF. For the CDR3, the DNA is TGTGCCAGCAGTCCCGCGGGACTAAGCGAGATCATTCAGTACTTC.

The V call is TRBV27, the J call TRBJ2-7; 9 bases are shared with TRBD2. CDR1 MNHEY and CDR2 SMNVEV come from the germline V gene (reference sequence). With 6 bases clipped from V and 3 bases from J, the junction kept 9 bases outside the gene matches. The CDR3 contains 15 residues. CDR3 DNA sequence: TGTGCCAGCAGAGGGCCGGGACTAGCAGGCTACGAGCAGTACTTC. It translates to CASRGPGLAGYEQYF.

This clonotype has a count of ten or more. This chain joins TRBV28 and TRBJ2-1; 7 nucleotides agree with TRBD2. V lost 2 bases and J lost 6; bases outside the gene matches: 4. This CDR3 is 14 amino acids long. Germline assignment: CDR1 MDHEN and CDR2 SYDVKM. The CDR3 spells CASSLAGESNEQFF. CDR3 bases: TGTGCCAGCAGTTTAGCGGGAGAATCCAATGAGCAGTTCTTC.

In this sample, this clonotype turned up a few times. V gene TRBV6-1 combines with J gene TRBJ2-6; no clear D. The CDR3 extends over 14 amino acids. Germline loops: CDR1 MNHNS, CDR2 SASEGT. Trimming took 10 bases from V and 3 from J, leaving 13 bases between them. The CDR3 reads CATNQLGGANVLTF. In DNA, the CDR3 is TGTGCCACTAATCAGTTGGGTGGGGCCAACGTCCTGACTTTC.

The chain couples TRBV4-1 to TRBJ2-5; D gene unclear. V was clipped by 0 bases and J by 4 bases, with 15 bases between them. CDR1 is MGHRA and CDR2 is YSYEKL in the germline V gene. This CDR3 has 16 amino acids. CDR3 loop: CASSQDIGRRRETQYF. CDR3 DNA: TGCGCCAGCAGCCAAGATATAGGCCGACGCAGAGAGACCCAGTACTTC.